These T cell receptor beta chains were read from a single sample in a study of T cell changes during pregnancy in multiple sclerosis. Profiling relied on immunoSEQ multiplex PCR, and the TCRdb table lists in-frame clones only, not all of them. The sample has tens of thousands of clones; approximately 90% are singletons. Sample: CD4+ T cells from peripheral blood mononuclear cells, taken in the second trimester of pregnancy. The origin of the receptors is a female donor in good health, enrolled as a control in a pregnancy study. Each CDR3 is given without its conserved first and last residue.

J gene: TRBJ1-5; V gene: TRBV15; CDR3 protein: ATSRDGDQPQH
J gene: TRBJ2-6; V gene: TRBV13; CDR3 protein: ASGMPGANVLT
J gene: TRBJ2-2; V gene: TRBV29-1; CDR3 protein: SGETASNTGELF
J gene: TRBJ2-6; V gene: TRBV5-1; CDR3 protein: ASSKGTGGVSGANVLT
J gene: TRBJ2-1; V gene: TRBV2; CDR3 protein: ATILGLASGEQF
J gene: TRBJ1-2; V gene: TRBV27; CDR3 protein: ASSLQGEHGYT
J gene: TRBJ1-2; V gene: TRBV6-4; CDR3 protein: ASRDGAMGGYT
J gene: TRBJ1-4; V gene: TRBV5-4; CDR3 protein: ASSLVGGTEKLF
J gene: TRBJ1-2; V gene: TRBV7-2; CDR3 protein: ASSPHGQGAPNYGYT
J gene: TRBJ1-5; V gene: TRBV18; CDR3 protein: ASSPGGQPQH
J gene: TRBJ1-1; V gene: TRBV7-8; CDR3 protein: ASKQGGNTEAF
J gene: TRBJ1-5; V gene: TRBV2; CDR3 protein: ASSTQGADQPQH
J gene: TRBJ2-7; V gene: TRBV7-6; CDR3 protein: ASSQVEGWVVEQY
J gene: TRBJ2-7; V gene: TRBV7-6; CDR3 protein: ASSRQVTYEQY
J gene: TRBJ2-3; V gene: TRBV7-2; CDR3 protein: ASSLGTSGGRFVGTQY
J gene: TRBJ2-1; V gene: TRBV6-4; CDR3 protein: ASSEQGGNNEQF
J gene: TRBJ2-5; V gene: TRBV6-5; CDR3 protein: ASSYATSGGQETQY
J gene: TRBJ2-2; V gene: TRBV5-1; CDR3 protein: ASSVVAGEAGELF
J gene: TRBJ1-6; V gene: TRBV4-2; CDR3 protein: ASSQEYTYSPLH
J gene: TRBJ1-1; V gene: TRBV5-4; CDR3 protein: ASSFKGDTEAF
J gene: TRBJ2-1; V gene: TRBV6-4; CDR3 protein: ANPGTEDNEQF
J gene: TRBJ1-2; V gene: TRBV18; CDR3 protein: ASSPESLNYGYT
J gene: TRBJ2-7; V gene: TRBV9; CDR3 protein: ASNPEGAGGQEQY
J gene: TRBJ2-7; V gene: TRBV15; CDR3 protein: ATSRPLAGGSYEQY
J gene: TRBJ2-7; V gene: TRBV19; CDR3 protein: ASKEGGGSYEQY
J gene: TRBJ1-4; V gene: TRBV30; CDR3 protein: AWGVGTDLEKLF
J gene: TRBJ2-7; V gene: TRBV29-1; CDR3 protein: SVATGRGDEQY
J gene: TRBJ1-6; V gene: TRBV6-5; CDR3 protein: ASSTGQLRVSPLH
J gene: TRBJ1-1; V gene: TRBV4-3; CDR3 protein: ASSQDRGRAGKAF
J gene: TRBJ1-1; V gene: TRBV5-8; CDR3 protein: ASRWGFDSTEAF
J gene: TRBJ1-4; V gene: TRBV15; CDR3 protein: ATSRVGSTSTNEKLF
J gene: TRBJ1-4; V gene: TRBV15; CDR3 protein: ATLLWGGTNEKLF
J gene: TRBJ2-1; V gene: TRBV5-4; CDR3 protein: ASSLEAGPSYNEQF
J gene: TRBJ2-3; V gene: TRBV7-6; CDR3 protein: ASSRLAGTDTQY
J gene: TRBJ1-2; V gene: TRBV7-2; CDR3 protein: ASSLAMTGGDYGYT
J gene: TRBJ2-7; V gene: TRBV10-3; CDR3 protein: AISESMRGAPSYEQY
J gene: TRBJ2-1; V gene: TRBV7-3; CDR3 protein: ASSLQGSDDEQF
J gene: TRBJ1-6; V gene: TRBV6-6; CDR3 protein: ASSHGQRKSPLH
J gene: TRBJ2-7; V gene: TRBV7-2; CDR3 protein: ASSPRQDRSYEQY
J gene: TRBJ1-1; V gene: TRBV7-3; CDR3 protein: ASSLRPGNTEAF
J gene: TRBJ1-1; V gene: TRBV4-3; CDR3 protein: ASSQTDRDNTEAF
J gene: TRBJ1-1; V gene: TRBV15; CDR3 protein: ATSGRMNTEAF
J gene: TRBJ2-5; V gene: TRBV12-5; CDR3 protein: ASGLVLARANQETQY
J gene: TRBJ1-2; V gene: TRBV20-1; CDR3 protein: SAGDRPGYT